One sample yielded the 29 T cell receptor beta chains listed below, sequenced in a study of shared clonotypes between healthy human individuals. Data came from immunoSEQ multiplex PCR; TCRdb stores just in-frame clones and leaves some out. The data contain approximately 740,000 clones, around 67% of them singletons. Sample: memory CD4+ T cells sorted from blood. The subset denotes: CD45RA-negative fraction. The receptors originated from a woman aged 30 to 39 in good health.

The sample holds one count of this clone. The chain links TRBV5-1 to TRBJ2-7, with D perhaps matching TRBD1 (6 bases). The CDR3 has 15 residues. Germline V gene data show CDR1 as SGHRS and CDR2 as YFSETQ. The ends were cut back, 4 bases at V and 7 bases at J, with 21 bases in the middle. DNA of the CDR3: TGCGCCAGCAGCGTCGCACAGGGAGTTGTTGGAGAGCAGTACTTC. Translated, it gives CASSVAQGVVGEQYF.

The V gene is TRBV30, the J gene TRBJ2-3; 8 nucleotides line up with TRBD1. The CDR3 has 14 amino acids. The V segment lost 5 bases and the J segment 2 bases; nucleotides outside the gene matches: 6. Germline CDR1 and CDR2: GTSNPN and SVGIG (reference sequence). The CDR3 is CAWGQGKATDTQYF. The CDR3 DNA reads TGTGCCTGGGGACAGGGTAAGGCCACAGATACGCAGTATTTT.

The genes are TRBV29-1 and TRBJ1-1; D gene unclear. CDR3 size: 15 residues. The germline gives CDR1 SQVTM, CDR2 ANQGSEA. V shed 5 bases and J shed 6 bases, with 22 bases lying between them. DNA for the CDR3: TGCAGCGTTCCCCGAGGAGCCTGGGGAGAGGCTGAAGCTTTCTTT. As protein: CSVPRGAWGEAEAFF.

V and J are TRBV5-2 and TRBJ1-2. TRBV5-2 is a listed pseudogene. The CDR3 runs to 15 residues. The CDR3 bases are TGTGCCAGCAGCTTAATGCAGGGAGCTAACTATGGCTACACCTTC. This translates into CASSLMQGANYGYTF.

Points on this clone: Other DNA sequences in this sample translate to the same CDR3. The chain has TRBV28 and TRBJ2-5; no reliable D call. Germline CDR1 reads MDHEN; CDR2 reads SYDVKM. V was shortened by 3 bases and J by 5 bases, with 4 bases between the two germline ends. The CDR3 runs 11 residues. The CDR3 region is CASSFLETQYF. The CDR3 DNA reads as TGTGCCAGCAGTTTCCTCGAGACCCAGTACTTC.

Concerning this clone: Within the sample, other DNA sequences also encode this same CDR3. The rearrangement uses TRBV19 and TRBJ2-1; 9 bases line up with TRBD2. V lost 4 bases to trimming and J lost 4 bases; unmatched junction nucleotides: 5. This CDR3 contains 15 residues. Germline-derived CDR1 and CDR2 are LNHDA and SQIVND (reference sequence). In DNA form, the CDR3 reads TGTGCCAGTAGTACCAGACTAGCGGAGTACAATGAGCAGTTCTTC. Protein sequence: CASSTRLAEYNEQFF.

The chain couples TRBV5-8 to TRBJ1-2, with D possibly matching TRBD1 (6 bases). This CDR3 has 14 residues. Trimming stripped 4 bases from V and 5 bases from J, with 15 bases between. In germline, CDR1 is SGHTS, CDR2 YDEGEE. The CDR3, as DNA: TGTGCCAGCAGCCCCGGAGGGGGGGGATATGGCTACACCTTC. It codes for CASSPGGGGYGYTF.

The chain joins TRBV19 to TRBJ2-7; TRBD2 agrees at 14 bases. This CDR3 has 15 amino acids. CDR1 is LNHDA, CDR2 SQIVND, per germline (reference sequence). V was clipped by 6 bases and J by 3 bases; unmatched bases: 4. The CDR3 region has the DNA TGTGCCAGTAGACCTGGACTAGCGGGGGGCTACGAGCAGTACTTC. Translating gives CASRPGLAGGYEQYF.

This clone was detected ten times or more. The same CDR3 is also encoded by other DNA sequences in this sample. The gene calls are TRBV18 and TRBJ2-2, with 9 bases matching TRBD1. The CDR3 has 16 residues. Germline V CDR1 and CDR2: KGHSH, LQKENI. V lost 0 bases and J lost 5; bases outside the gene matches: 4. CDR3 DNA: TGTGCCAGCTCACCACCGACAGGGGGAAATACCGGGGAGCTGTTTTTT. This sequence encodes CASSPPTGGNTGELFF.

This chain joins TRBV5-1 and TRBJ2-2; D remains ambiguous. The CDR3 runs to 16 residues. Germline loops: CDR1 SGHRS, CDR2 YFSETQ. V gave up 0 bases and J gave up 2 bases, with 11 bases separating them. The CDR3 DNA reads TGCGCCAGCAGCTTGGAAGGGTCCCGAAACACCGGGGAGCTGTTTTTT. Protein product: CASSLEGSRNTGELFF.

This clone was recorded at least ten times. The V gene is TRBV19, the J gene TRBJ2-6; no reliable D call. Trimming stripped 6 bases from V and 0 bases from J, with 6 bases between. CDR1 LNHDA and CDR2 SQIVND come from the germline V gene (reference sequence). This CDR3 region has 14 residues. DNA of the CDR3: TGTGCCAGTAGCACTAACTCTGGGGCCAACGTCCTGACTTTC. It translates to CASSTNSGANVLTF.

The chain combines TRBV5-5 with TRBJ2-3; TRBD1 matches 9 bases. Looked up from germline, CDR1 is SGHKS and CDR2 is YYEKEE (reference sequence). J was trimmed by 1 base and V by 4 bases; bases with no gene match: 13. The CDR3 length is 18 residues. CDR3 residues: CASSPGTGYPLGTDTQYF. In nucleotides, the CDR3 is TGTGCCAGCAGCCCCGGGACAGGGTACCCGCTAGGCACAGATACGCAGTATTTT.

The chain combines TRBV7-8 with TRBJ1-4; possible D gene TRBD1, 5 bases. The V and J ends lost 1 base and 8 bases respectively, with 17 bases between them. The CDR3 runs to 16 residues. Germline loops: CDR1 SGHVS, CDR2 FQNEAQ. DNA for the CDR3: TGTGCCAGCAGCTTAGGTTTTCGGGGGATAGGGGAAAAACTGTTTTTT. Translation gives CASSLGFRGIGEKLFF.

This CDR3 is CASSSTGVAFF. CDR3 DNA: TGTGCCAGCAGCTCCACGGGGGTAGCTTTCTTT. This chain connects TRBV7-9 to TRBJ1-1, with D possibly being TRBD1 (5 bases). The germline V gene has CDR1 SEHNR and CDR2 FQNEAQ (reference sequence). V was shortened by 4 bases and J by 10 bases, with 10 bases between the two germline ends. This CDR3 has 11 amino acids.

This chain uses TRBV6-4 with TRBJ2-3; 9 nucleotides agree with TRBD2. The length of the CDR3 is 15 residues. Germline lookup yields CDR1 MRHNA and CDR2 SNTAGT. V shed 5 bases, J shed 2 bases, and the junction held 5 bases outside the gene matches. The CDR3 sequence: CASSLAGVLTDTQYF. In DNA, the CDR3 is TGTGCCAGCAGTTTAGCGGGAGTACTCACAGATACGCAGTATTTT.

The chain uses TRBV28 and TRBJ2-7; the D gene is possibly TRBD1 (6 bases). The germline V gene has CDR1 MDHEN and CDR2 SYDVKM. The CDR3 length is 16 residues. V dropped 7 bases and J dropped 0 bases, with 19 bases sitting between them. CDR3 coding DNA: TGTGCCAGCACGCTTTCAAACCGGGACAACTCCTACGAGCAGTACTTC. This translates into CASTLSNRDNSYEQYF.

The gene calls are TRBV2 and TRBJ1-1, with D possibly matching TRBD1 (6 bases). Germline assignment: CDR1 SNHLY and CDR2 FYNNEI. This CDR3 spans 14 amino acids. V lost 4 bases to trimming and J lost 1 base, with 10 bases between them. In DNA, the CDR3 is TGTGCCAGCAGTGGAGGGGGGTGGAACACTGAAGCTTTCTTT. This translates into CASSGGGWNTEAFF. Together with reference TRBV2 and TRBJ1-1, the CDR3 gives the full variable domain: EPEVTQTPSHQVTQMGQEVILRCVPISNHLYFYWYRQILGQKVEFLVSFYNNEISEKSEIFDDQFSVERPDGSNFTLKIRSTKLEDSAMYFCASSGGGWNTEAFFGQGTRLTVV.

The chain links TRBV4-1 to TRBJ1-1; 7 nucleotides line up with TRBD1. The V gene end was trimmed by 2 bases and the J gene end by 8 bases; junction bases not matched to a gene: 8. The germline V gene has CDR1 MGHRA and CDR2 YSYEKL. CDR3 length: 14 residues. CDR3 region: CASSQQMTGREAFF. The CDR3 DNA follows: TGCGCCAGCAGCCAACAAATGACAGGGAGAGAAGCTTTCTTT.

As to this clone: Other nucleotide sequences from this sample produce the same CDR3. V gene TRBV5-1 combines with J gene TRBJ2-1; 7 nucleotides agree with TRBD2. V gave up 0 bases and J gave up 4 bases; unmatched junction bases: 1. Germline assignment: CDR1 SGHRS and CDR2 YFSETQ. The CDR3 is made up of 14 amino acids. The CDR3 region has the DNA TGCGCCAGCAGCTTGGAGGGAGGGTACAATGAGCAGTTCTTC. It yields the protein CASSLEGGYNEQFF.

This clone has only one observation. The gene calls are TRBV6-5 and TRBJ2-2; possible D gene TRBD1, 6 bases. CDR1 is MNHEY and CDR2 is SVGAGI in the germline V gene. The CDR3 is 13 residues long. The V and J ends lost 3 bases and 7 bases respectively, with 9 bases between them. CDR3: CASSYPGDGELFF. The CDR3 nucleotides read TGTGCCAGCAGTTATCCAGGGGACGGGGAGCTGTTTTTT.

The CDR3 DNA is TGTGCCAGCAGTGCTCGGACAGGGACGAATTCACCCCTCCACTTT. The encoded protein is CASSARTGTNSPLHF. The genes are TRBV25-1 and TRBJ1-6, with 8 bases aligning to TRBD1. Germline loops: CDR1 MGHDK, CDR2 SYGVNS. CDR3 length: 15 residues. Germline trimming cut 4 bases from V and 7 bases from J; bases unmatched to any gene: 6.

This clone was recorded a few times. The rearrangement links TRBV10-3 to TRBJ2-3; D gene uncertain. Trimming stripped 4 bases from V and 0 bases from J, with 11 bases between. Germline V lookup: CDR1 ENHRY, CDR2 SYGVKD. This CDR3 comprises 15 residues. The CDR3 region has the DNA TGTGCCATCAGTGTCTTTGCCGAGAGCACAGATACGCAGTATTTT. As protein: CAISVFAESTDTQYF.

The chain is built from TRBV15 and TRBJ1-1; D perhaps matches TRBD1 (5 bases). Trimming cost V 5 bases and J 5 bases, with 15 bases left between them. This CDR3 comprises 14 residues. Per germline, CDR1 LNHNV and CDR2 YYDKDF (reference sequence). CDR3 DNA: TGTGCCACCAGCGCTGGGGGAAAGGGGACTGAAGCTTTCTTT. Translating it yields CATSAGGKGTEAFF.

This clone is a singleton in its sample. The chain couples TRBV28 to TRBJ2-2; D not certain. CDR3 length: 14 residues. The germline V gene encodes CDR1 MDHEN and CDR2 SYDVKM. V lost 3 bases to trimming and J lost 2 bases, with 7 bases between them. CDR3 in DNA: TGTGCCAGCAGTTTTTCCCCCAACACCGGGGAGCTGTTTTTT. Its translation is CASSFSPNTGELFF.

This clone has only a few counts. The V call is TRBV6-1, the J call TRBJ2-2; TRBD1 matches at 7 bases. Germline CDR1 is MNHNS and CDR2 is SASEGT. This CDR3 spans 16 amino acids. V gave up 4 bases and J gave up 3 bases; unmatched junction bases: 8. CDR3 nucleotides: TGTGCCAGCAGTGGGAAACAGGGGATCGACACCGGGGAGCTGTTTTTT. It translates to CASSGKQGIDTGELFF.

J is TRBJ2-2 and V is TRBV2; no firm D call. The CDR3 sequence is 13 residues long. Germline lookup yields CDR1 SNHLY and CDR2 FYNNEI. V lost 7 bases to trimming and J lost 6 bases, with 12 bases between them. CDR3 nucleotides: TGTGCCAGCAAAAATTCGGAGTCCGGGGAGCTGTTTTTT. This encodes CASKNSESGELFF. Combining the CDR3 with reference TRBV2 and TRBJ2-2 gives the whole variable domain EPEVTQTPSHQVTQMGQEVILRCVPISNHLYFYWYRQILGQKVEFLVSFYNNEISEKSEIFDDQFSVERPDGSNFTLKIRSTKLEDSAMYFCASKNSESGELFFGEGSRLTVL.

The V gene is TRBV9, the J gene TRBJ2-7; D may be TRBD2 (6 bases). The CDR3 is 15 amino acids. CDR1 is SGDLS and CDR2 is YYNGEE in the germline V gene. Trimming shortened V by 7 bases and J by 4 bases, and 21 bases separated the two germline ends. CDR3 sequence reads: CASGSVGGNIYEQYF. The CDR3 DNA sequence: TGTGCCAGCGGTAGTGTCGGCGGGAATATTTACGAGCAGTACTTC.

V is TRBV5-6 and J is TRBJ2-3; D is undetermined. Germline CDR1 and CDR2: SGHDT and YYEEEE. The germline V and J ends were trimmed by 1 base and 0 bases, with 12 bases remaining between them. The CDR3 is 16 amino acids. The CDR3 DNA follows: TGTGCCAGCAGCTTGATCGCAGCAACTAGCACAGATACGCAGTATTTT. Its protein is CASSLIAATSTDTQYF.

This sequence joins TRBV5-4 and TRBJ2-1, with 8 bases that match TRBD1. V shed 3 bases, J shed 1 base, and the junction held 12 bases outside the gene matches. The CDR3 sequence is 18 residues long. Germline assignment: CDR1 SGHNT and CDR2 YYREEE (reference sequence). The CDR3 is CASSYGQGGTMSYNEQFF. DNA of the CDR3: TGTGCCAGCAGCTATGGACAGGGCGGGACGATGTCCTACAATGAGCAGTTCTTC.